This TCR beta chain was recovered during a study of T cell changes during pregnancy in multiple sclerosis. TCRdb's copy holds only in-frame clones and misses some; the assay was immunoSEQ multiplex PCR. Among 85,000 to 130,000 clones, 94% were seen once, and the ten largest hold over 0.7%. Trimming shortened V by 0 bases and J by 2 bases, and 4 bases separated the two germline ends. CDR3 length equals 13 residues. Germline CDR1 and CDR2: SEHNR and FQNEAQ (reference sequence). The sequence came from a female donor with multiple sclerosis, enrolled in a pregnancy study. Sequences were derived from peripheral blood, sampled before pregnancy. J is TRBJ1-2 and V is TRBV7-9; unclear D gene. Here the CDR3 DNA reads TGTGCCAGCAGCTTAGCCAGAAACTATGGCTACACCTTC. Translating gives CASSLARNYGYTF.